The rows below give T cell receptor beta chains drawn from one sample of a study of Ad26.COV2.S vaccination and SARS-CoV-2 variants. The data were produced by immunoSEQ multiplex PCR, yet TCRdb's version contains in-frame clones alone and is incomplete. The sample has some 270,000 clones, roughly nine tenths seen once; the top ten hold 2.5% to 3.5%. The sample consisted of peripheral blood, taken in a trial of Ad26.COV2.S vaccine versus placebo. These receptors all come from a person between 18 and 59 years old who received the Ad26.COV2.S COVID-19 vaccine or a placebo. Both conserved end residues are part of each CDR3. Fields, in order: clone size, V gene, J gene, D gene, CDR3 protein, CDR3 DNA. A D gene is named only where the DNA matches it firmly. Clone sizes are given selectively: once, few, many, or a class where the clone is expanded.

once	TRBV11-3	TRBJ2-1	NA	CASSARTGGYNEQFF	TGTGCCAGCAGCGCCCGGACAGGAGGGTACAATGAGCAGTTCTTC
NA	TRBV7-9	TRBJ2-1	NA	CASSLTRQEQFF	TGTGCCAGCAGCTTAACCCGTCAGGAGCAGTTCTTC
NA	TRBV6-2/TRBV6-3	TRBJ1-2	TRBD1	CASSRPPGQGSYGYTF	TGTGCCAGCAGCCGCCCCCCGGGACAGGGGTCCTATGGCTACACCTTC
NA	TRBV4-1	TRBJ1-6	NA	CASSQDRASSYNSPLHF	TGCGCCAGCAGCCAAGACAGGGCAAGCTCCTATAATTCACCCCTCCACTTT
NA	TRBV7-9	TRBJ1-4	NA	CASSPGGADEKLFF	TGTGCCAGCAGCCCGGGGGGGGCTGATGAAAAACTGTTTTTT
NA	TRBV9	TRBJ2-3	NA	CASSVVGASTDTQYF	TGTGCCAGCAGCGTAGTTGGGGCCAGCACAGATACGCAGTATTTT
NA	TRBV3-1/TRBV3-2	TRBJ1-1	NA	CASRIRWNTEAFF	TGTGCCAGCAGGATCAGGTGGAACACTGAAGCTTTCTTT
once	TRBV5-5	TRBJ1-1	NA	CASSLTSRQFMNTEAFF	TGTGCCAGCAGCTTGACCTCCCGACAATTTATGAACACTGAAGCTTTCTTT
NA	TRBV4-3	TRBJ1-5	NA	CASSQRAGLPQHF	TGCGCCAGCAGCCAACGGGCAGGGCTTCCCCAGCATTTT
NA	TRBV28	TRBJ1-3	NA	CASSLLSGGSGNTIYF	TGTGCCAGCAGCCTACTCTCTGGGGGTTCTGGAAACACCATATATTTT
NA	TRBV5-6	TRBJ1-2	TRBD1	CASSLGTVNYGYTF	TGTGCCAGCAGCCTTGGGACAGTTAACTATGGCTACACCTTC
few	TRBV15	TRBJ1-5	NA	CATSPGDQPQHF	TGTGCCACCAGCCCTGGGGATCAGCCCCAGCATTTT
NA	TRBV5-3	TRBJ1-2	TRBD1	CARSNIPGQGNYGYTF	TGTGCCAGAAGTAATATTCCGGGACAGGGGAACTATGGCTACACCTTC
NA	TRBV7-9	TRBJ2-6	NA	CASSRVLGAGANVLTF	TGTGCCAGCAGCCGAGTCTTGGGGGCTGGGGCCAACGTCCTGACTTTC
NA	TRBV6-6	TRBJ2-4	TRBD2	CASSRGGIQYF	TGTGCCAGCAGTCGGGGGGGCATTCAGTACTTC
NA	TRBV6-6	TRBJ1-2	NA	CASLNGGGRNYGYTF	TGTGCCAGTCTCAATGGGGGGGGCAGGAACTATGGCTACACCTTC